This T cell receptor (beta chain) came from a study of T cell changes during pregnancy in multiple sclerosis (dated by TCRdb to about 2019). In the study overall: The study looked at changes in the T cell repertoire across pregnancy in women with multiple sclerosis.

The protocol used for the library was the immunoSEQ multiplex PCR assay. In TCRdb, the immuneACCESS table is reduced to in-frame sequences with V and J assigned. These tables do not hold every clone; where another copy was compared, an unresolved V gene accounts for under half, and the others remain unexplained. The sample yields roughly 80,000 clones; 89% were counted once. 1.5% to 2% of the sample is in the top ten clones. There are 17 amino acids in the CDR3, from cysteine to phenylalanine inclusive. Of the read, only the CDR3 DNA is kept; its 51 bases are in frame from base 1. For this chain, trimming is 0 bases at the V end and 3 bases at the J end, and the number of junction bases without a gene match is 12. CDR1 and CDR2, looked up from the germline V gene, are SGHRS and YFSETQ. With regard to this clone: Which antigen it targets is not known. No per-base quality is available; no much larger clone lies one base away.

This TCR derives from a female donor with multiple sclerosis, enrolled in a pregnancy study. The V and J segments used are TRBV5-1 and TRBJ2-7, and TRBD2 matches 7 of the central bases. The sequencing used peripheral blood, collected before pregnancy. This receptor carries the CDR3 CASSLEVVGVAGYEQYF. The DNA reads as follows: TGCGCCAGCAGCTTGGAAGTTGTTGGAGTAGCGGGCTACGAGCAGTACTTC.